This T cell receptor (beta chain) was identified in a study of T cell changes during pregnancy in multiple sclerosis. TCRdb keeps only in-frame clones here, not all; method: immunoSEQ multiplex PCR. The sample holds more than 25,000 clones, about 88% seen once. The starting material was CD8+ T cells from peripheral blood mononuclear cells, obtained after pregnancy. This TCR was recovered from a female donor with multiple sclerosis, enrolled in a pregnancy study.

Written as DNA, the CDR3 is TGCGCCAGCAGCCTGGGGACAGGCCCTTACAATGAGCAGTTCTTC. This sequence encodes CASSLGTGPYNEQFF. The chain has TRBV4-3 and TRBJ2-1, with 8 positions matching TRBD1. The CDR3 is 15 residues long. CDR1 LGHNA and CDR2 YSLEER come from the germline V gene. After removal of 4 bases from V and 4 bases from J, the junction contained 6 bases not matched to a gene.